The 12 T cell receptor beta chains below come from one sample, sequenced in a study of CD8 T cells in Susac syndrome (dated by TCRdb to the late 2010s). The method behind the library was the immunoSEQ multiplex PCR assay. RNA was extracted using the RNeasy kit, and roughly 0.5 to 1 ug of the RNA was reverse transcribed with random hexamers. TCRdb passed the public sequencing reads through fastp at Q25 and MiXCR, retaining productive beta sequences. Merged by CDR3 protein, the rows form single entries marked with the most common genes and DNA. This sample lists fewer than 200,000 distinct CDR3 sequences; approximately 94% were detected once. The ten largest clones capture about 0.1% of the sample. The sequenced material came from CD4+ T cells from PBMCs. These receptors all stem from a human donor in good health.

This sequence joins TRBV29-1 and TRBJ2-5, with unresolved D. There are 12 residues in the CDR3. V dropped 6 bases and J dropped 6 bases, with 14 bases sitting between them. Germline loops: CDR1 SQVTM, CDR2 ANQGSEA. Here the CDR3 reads CSVQTGRKTQYF. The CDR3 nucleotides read TGCAGCGTACAAACTGGCCGGAAGACCCAGTACTTC.

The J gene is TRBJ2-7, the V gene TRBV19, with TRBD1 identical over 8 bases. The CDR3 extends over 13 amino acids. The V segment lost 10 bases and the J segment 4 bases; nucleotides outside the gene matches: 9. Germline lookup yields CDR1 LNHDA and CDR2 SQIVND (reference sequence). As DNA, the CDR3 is TGTGCCACCTCTCCAGGGGGCGGGTACGAGCAGTACTTC. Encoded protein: CATSPGGGYEQYF.

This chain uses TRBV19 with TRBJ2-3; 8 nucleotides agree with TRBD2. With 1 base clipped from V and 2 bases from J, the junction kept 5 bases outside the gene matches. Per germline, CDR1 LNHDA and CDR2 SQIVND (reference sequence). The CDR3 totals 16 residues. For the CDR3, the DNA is TGTGCCAGTAGTATAGTCACTAGCGGCCCCACAGATACGCAGTATTTT. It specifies CASSIVTSGPTDTQYF.

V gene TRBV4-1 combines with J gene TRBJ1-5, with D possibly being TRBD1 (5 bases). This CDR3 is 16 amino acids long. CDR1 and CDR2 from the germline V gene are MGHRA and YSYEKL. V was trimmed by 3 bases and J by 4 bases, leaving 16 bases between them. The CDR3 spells CASSHPRAGGNQPQHF. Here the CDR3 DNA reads TGCGCCAGCAGCCATCCCCGTGCTGGGGGTAATCAGCCCCAGCATTTT.

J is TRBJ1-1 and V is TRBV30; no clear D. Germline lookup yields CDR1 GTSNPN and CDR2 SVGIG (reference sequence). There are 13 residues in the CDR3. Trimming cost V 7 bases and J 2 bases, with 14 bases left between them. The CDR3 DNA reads TGTGCCTTAGCCCGGTTAAGAAACACTGAAGCTTTCTTT. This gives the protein CALARLRNTEAFF.

This CDR3 is CSARDTGQGFSTDTQYF. CDR3 in DNA: TGCAGTGCTAGAGATACGGGACAGGGGTTTAGCACAGATACGCAGTATTTT. V and J are TRBV20-1 and TRBJ2-3; 10 nucleotides align to TRBD1. The CDR3 has 17 amino acids. V gave up 0 bases and J gave up 0 bases; unmatched junction bases: 6. Looked up from germline, CDR1 is DFQATT and CDR2 is SNEGSKA (reference sequence).

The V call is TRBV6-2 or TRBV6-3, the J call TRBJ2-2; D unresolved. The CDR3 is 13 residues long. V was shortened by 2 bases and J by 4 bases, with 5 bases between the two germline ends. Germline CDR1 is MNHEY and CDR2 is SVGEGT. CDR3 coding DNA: TGTGCCAGCAGTTACGACCCCACCGGGGAGCTGTTTTTT. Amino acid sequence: CASSYDPTGELFF.

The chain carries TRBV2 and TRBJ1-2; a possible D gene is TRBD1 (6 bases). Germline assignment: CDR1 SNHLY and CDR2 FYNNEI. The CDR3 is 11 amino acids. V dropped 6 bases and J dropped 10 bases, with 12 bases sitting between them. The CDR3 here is CASSRGSYYTF. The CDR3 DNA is TGTGCCAGCAGCAGGGGCTCCTACTACACCTTC.

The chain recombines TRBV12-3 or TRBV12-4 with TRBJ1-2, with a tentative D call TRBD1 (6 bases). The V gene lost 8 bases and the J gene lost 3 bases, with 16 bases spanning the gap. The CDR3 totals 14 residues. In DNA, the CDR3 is TGTGCCAGCGGATCCCGGGGGCCCTACTATGGCTACACCTTC. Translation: CASGSRGPYYGYTF.

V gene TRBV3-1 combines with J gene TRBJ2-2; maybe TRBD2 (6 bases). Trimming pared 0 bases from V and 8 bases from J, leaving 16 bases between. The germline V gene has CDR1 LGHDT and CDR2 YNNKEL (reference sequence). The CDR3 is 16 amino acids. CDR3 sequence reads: CASSQELRRESGELFF. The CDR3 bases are TGTGCCAGCAGCCAAGAACTTAGGAGGGAATCGGGGGAGCTGTTTTTT.

This CDR3 is CASSLSGGEQYV. CDR3 DNA: TGTGCCAGCAGTCTCTCGGGTGGCGAGCAGTACGTC. V and J are TRBV6-6 and TRBJ2-7; no definite D call. Germline V gene sequence: CDR1 MNHNY, CDR2 SVGAGI (reference sequence). The CDR3 contains 12 residues. V lost 5 bases and J lost 6, with 11 bases in between.

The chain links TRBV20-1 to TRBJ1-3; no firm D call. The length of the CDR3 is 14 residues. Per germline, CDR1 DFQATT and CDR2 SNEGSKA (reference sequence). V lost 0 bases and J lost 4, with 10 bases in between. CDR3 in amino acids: CSARDPSLGNTIYF. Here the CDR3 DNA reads TGCAGTGCTAGAGACCCTTCCCTGGGAAACACCATATATTTT.